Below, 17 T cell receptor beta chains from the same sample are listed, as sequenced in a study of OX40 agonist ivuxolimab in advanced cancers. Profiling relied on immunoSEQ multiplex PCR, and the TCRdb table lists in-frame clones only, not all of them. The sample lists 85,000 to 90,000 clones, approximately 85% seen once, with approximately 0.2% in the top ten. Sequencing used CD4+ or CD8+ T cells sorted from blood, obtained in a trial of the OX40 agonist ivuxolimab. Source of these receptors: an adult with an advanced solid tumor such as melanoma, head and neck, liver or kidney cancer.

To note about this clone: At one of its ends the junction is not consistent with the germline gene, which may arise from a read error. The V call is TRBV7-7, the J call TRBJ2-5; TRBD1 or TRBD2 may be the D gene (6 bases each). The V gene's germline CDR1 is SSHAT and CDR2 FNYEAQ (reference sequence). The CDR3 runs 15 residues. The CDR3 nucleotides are TGTGCTAGCAGCTTGAGTGGGGGGCGCGGGGAGACCCAGTACTTC. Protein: CASSLSGGRGETQYF.

CDR3 bases: TGCGCCAGCAGCTCAGCTAGCGGGGGGGCCATCTACAATGAGCAGTTCTTC. Amino acids: CASSSASGGAIYNEQFF. The chain has TRBV5-1 and TRBJ2-1; 12 nucleotides agree with TRBD2. CDR1 and CDR2 (germline): SGHRS, YFSETQ. The J segment lost 3 bases and the V segment lost 3 bases, leaving 7 bases of the junction unmatched. This CDR3 is 17 amino acids long.

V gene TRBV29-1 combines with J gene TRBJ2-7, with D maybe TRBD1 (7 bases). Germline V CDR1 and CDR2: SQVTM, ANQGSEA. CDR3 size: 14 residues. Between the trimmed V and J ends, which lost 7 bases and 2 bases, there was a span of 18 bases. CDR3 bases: TGCAGCGCCAAACAGGGGAGGCTGGCCTACGAGCAGTACTTC. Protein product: CSAKQGRLAYEQYF.

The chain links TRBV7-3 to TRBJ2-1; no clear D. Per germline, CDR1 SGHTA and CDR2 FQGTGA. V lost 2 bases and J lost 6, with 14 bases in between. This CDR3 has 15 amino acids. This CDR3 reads CASSLSLGSGNEQFF. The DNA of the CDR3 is TGTGCCAGCAGCTTATCGCTAGGATCGGGCAATGAGCAGTTCTTC.

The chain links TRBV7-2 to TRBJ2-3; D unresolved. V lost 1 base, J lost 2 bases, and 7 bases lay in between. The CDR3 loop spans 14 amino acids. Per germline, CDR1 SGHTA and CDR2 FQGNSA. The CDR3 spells CASSLGPYTDTQYF. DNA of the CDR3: TGTGCCAGCAGCTTAGGGCCCTACACAGATACGCAGTATTTT.

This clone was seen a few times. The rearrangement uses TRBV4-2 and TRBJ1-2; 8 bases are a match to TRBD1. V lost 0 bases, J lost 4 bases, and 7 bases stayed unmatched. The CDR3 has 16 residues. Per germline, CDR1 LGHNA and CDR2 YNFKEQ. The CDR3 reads CASSQEWSQGGYGYTF. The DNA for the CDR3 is TGTGCCAGCAGCCAAGAATGGTCACAGGGGGGCTATGGCTACACCTTC.

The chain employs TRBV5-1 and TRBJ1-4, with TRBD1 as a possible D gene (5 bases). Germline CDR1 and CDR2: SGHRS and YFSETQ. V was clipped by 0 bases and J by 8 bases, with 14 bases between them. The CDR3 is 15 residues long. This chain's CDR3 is CASSLDRTPGEKLFF. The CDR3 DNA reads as TGCGCCAGCAGCTTGGACAGGACCCCTGGGGAAAAACTGTTTTTT.

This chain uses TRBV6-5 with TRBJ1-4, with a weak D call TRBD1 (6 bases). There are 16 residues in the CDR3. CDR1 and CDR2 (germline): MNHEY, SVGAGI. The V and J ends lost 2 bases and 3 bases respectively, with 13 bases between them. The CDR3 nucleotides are TGTGCCAGCAGTTACCGGGGGGCTGGCGCTAATGAAAAACTGTTTTTT. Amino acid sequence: CASSYRGAGANEKLFF.

The CDR3 sequence is CAEDLGYNEQFF. CDR3 DNA: TGTGCCGAGGATCTAGGATACAATGAGCAGTTCTTC. The rearrangement joins TRBV30 to TRBJ2-1; no clear D gene. The germline V and J ends were trimmed by 8 bases and 4 bases, with 12 bases remaining between them. CDR1 and CDR2 from the germline V gene are GTSNPN and SVGIG (reference sequence). The CDR3 extends over 12 amino acids.

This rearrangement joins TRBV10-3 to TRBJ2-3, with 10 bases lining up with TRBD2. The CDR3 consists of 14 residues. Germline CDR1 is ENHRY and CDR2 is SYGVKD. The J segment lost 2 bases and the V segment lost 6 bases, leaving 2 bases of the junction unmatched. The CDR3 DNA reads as TGTGCCATCAGGCTAGCGGGAGTCACAGATACGCAGTATTTT. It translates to CAIRLAGVTDTQYF.

In DNA form, the CDR3 reads TGCGCCAGCAGCTTGGCTGTTAGAGGCACAGATACGCAGTATTTT. As protein: CASSLAVRGTDTQYF. This chain joins TRBV5-1 and TRBJ2-3; no reliable D call. The V and J ends lost 0 bases and 1 base respectively, with 9 bases between them. The CDR3 length is 15 residues. Germline loops: CDR1 SGHRS, CDR2 YFSETQ.

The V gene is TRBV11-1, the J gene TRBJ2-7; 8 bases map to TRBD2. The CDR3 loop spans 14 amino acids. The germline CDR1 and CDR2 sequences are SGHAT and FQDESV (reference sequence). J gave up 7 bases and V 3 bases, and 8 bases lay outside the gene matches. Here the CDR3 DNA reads TGTGCCAGCAGCTTCGGGGGGGCGTTTAGGGAGCAGTACTTC. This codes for CASSFGGAFREQYF.

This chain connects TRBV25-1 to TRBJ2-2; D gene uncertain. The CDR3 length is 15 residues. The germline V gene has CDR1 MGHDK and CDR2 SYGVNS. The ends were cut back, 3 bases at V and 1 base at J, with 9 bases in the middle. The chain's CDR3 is CASSDPRRNTGELFF. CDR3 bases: TGTGCCAGCAGTGATCCCAGGCGGAACACCGGGGAGCTGTTTTTT. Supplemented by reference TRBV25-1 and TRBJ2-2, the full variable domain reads EADIYQTPRYLVIGTGKKITLECSQTMGHDKMYWYQQDPGMELHLIHYSYGVNSTEKGDLSSESTVSRIRTEHFPLTLESARPSHTSQYLCASSDPRRNTGELFFGEGSRLTVL.

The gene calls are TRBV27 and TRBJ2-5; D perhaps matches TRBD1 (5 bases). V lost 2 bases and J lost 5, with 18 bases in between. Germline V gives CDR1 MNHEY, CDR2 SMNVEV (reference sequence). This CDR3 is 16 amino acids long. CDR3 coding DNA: TGTGCCAGCAGTTTAGACGGTGTAGGGGATCCGGAGACCCAGTACTTC. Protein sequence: CASSLDGVGDPETQYF.

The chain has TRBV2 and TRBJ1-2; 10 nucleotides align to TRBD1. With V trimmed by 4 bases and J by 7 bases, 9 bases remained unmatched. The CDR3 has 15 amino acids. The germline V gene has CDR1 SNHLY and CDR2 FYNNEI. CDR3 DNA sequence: TGTGCCAGCAGTGCCGATCGATGGACAGGGGGTGGCTACACCTTC. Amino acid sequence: CASSADRWTGGGYTF.

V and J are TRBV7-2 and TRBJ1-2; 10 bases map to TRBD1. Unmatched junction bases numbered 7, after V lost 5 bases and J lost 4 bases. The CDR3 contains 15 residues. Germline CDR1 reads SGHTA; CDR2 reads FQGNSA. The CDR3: CASSHWTGGSYGYTF. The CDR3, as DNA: TGTGCCAGCAGCCATTGGACAGGGGGGAGCTATGGCTACACCTTC.

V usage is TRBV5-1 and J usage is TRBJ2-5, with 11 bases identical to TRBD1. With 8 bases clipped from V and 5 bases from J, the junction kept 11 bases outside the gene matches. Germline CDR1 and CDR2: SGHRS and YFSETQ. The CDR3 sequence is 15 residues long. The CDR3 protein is CASYSGTGGTETQYF. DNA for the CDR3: TGCGCCAGTTATTCCGGGACAGGGGGTACGGAGACCCAGTACTTC.